A single sample is the source of the 2 T cell receptor beta chains below, sequenced in a study of T cells expressing NK-cell markers. TCRdb processed the 5' RACE reads again and assigns one entry to each CDR3 protein, with no DNA. The table lists around 470,000 distinct CDR3 sequences. Sequencing was performed on blood T cells: a sorted CD56 or NKG2C T cell subset, CD4+ or CD8+ T cells, or bulk PBMC T cells (not recorded which). The source of these receptors is a woman in her fifties or sixties in good health.

The genes are TRBV5-1 and TRBJ2-3. The CDR3 has 15 residues. Per germline, CDR1 SGHRS and CDR2 YFSETQ. The CDR3 protein is CASSLELLSSDTQYF.

The chain employs TRBV15 and TRBJ2-7; TCRdb names TRBD2, which stays unverified in the absence of DNA. The germline CDR1 and CDR2 sequences are LNHNV and YYDKDF (reference sequence). The CDR3 extends over 13 amino acids. CDR3 sequence: CATSMDYPSEQYF.